This T cell receptor (beta chain) was obtained from a study of blood T cells in healthy people across ages. Turning to the study itself: When template switching was applied, about one barcoded beta molecule was captured per two T cells.

This clonotype was found a few times. The antigen is unknown. Sample-barcoded 5' priming and a J-beta primer mix drove a second PCR of roughly 6 to 12 cycles. Each cDNA molecule was tagged by a template-switch adaptor that had 12 random nucleotides. Each CDR3 protein is one row after TCRdb ran MiXCR on the 5' RACE reads. The sample holds 850,000 to 1,100,000 distinct CDR3 sequences, 35% to 40% seen once. Points from the study as a whole: The study regarded diversity estimates from one million T cells as underestimates. Possibly confounding the expanded clonotype changes was the fact that donor CMV status was unknown.

Germline values: CDR1 DFQATT, CDR2 SNEGSKA (reference sequence). Trimming removed 4 bases at V and 2 bases at J, with 16 bases between. There are 15 residues in the CDR3. Sample: blood. This sequence joins TRBV20-1 and TRBJ2-3; TRBD1 is a possible D gene (5 bases). The receptor comes from a man aged 18 to 29 in good health. The CDR3 DNA follows: TGCAGTGCTAAAACGACAGCTGGGGACACAGATACGCAGTATTTT. It specifies CSAKTTAGDTDTQYF.